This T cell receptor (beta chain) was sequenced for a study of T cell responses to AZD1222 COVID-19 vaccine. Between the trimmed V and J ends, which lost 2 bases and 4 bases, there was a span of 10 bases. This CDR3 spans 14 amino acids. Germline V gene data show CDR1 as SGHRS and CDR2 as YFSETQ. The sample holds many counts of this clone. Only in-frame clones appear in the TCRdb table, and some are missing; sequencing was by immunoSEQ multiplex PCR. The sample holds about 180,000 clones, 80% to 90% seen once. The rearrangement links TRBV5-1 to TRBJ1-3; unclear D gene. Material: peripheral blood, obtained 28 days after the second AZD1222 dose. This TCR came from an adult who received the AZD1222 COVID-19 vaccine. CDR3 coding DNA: TGCGCCAGCAGCTTCGGCTTCGGGGGAAACACCATATATTTT. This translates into CASSFGFGGNTIYF.